The rows below give T cell receptor beta chains drawn from one sample of a study of T cell repertoires in aging, cancer and after chemotherapy. TCRdb redid the calling of the multiplex PCR reads with MiXCR, one entry per CDR3 protein. The table has about 5,100 distinct CDR3 sequences, about 35% seen once. The sample comprised blood. All receptors derive from a human donor with a blood cancer. The conserved cysteine and the conserved F or W are not part of the CDR3 here. Some rows mark clone size as missing; the rest say once, few, many or name a class of expanded clone.

TRBJ2-6 TRBV5-1 few ASSLGTGVVGANVLT
TRBJ1-5 TRBV19 - ASSIRGGRGNQPQH
TRBJ2-1 TRBV30 - AWTIPRARYNEQF
TRBJ1-1 TRBV5-1 few ASSAGTEAF
TRBJ2-7 TRBV7-9 - ATSSRDRYYEQY
TRBJ1-2 TRBV24-1 few ATSDPGRANGYT
TRBJ2-1 TRBV11-1 medium-sized ASSLASGGVNEQF
TRBJ1-5 TRBV10-3 - AIRRDTNEPQH
TRBJ2-7 TRBV13 few ASSLGGEQY
TRBJ2-1 TRBV7-2 - ASSPKALGRTPNEQF
TRBJ2-5 TRBV29-1 large SGRLAGETQY
TRBJ2-7 TRBV27 few ASSLNPGQGIHEQY
TRBJ1-3 TRBV5-6 - ASSSTRDRVLGITIY
TRBJ1-2 TRBV6-6 - AGSYSSSAGYT
TRBJ1-6 TRBV6-5 few ASSHLGSSDSPLH
TRBJ1-4 TRBV30 once AWSVLAATNEKLF
TRBJ1-1 TRBV7-3 - ASSLGGRGSAEAF
TRBJ1-3 TRBV19 - ARRQGQGGNTIY
TRBJ2-5 TRBV6-5 medium-sized ASSAGRETQY
TRBJ1-4 TRBV10-2 - ASRRTAGATNEKLF
TRBJ1-2 TRBV18 few ASSPGIRDGYT
TRBJ2-5 TRBV19 - ASRGELRETQY
TRBJ2-1 TRBV30 few AWSAIAGGYEQF
TRBJ1-2 TRBV20-1 once SARSRQKNYGYT
TRBJ2-4 TRBV27 few ASKRGSIQY
TRBJ1-4 TRBV27 - ASSLFGTGSLGDEKLF
TRBJ1-1 TRBV6-5 - AISDSGGAF
TRBJ2-3 TRBV20-1 - SARDPGADTQY
TRBJ1-5 TRBV12-3/TRBV12-4 - ASTAGPNQPQH
TRBJ1-2 TRBV19 - ASSVDSRRNYGYT
TRBJ2-1 TRBV20-1 few SARGGGSYNEQF
TRBJ1-2 TRBV6-5 medium-sized ASLGGTGGYT
TRBJ1-2 TRBV5-1 - ASSLTNPGYGYT
TRBJ1-5 TRBV12-3/TRBV12-4 - ASSPQYNQPQH
TRBJ2-2 TRBV7-9 - ASSPKGLAGTGELF
TRBJ1-5 TRBV6-1 - ASSPTGERQPQH
TRBJ1-1 TRBV6-5 - ASRTTRNTEAF
TRBJ2-2 TRBV19 - ASSMKGRLLF
TRBJ2-3 TRBV24-1 - ATSGGQGWADTQY
TRBJ1-2 TRBV27 - ASSFQGGEYGYT
TRBJ2-3 TRBV6-1 - ASSTLAGGPDTQY
TRBJ2-5 TRBV12-3/TRBV12-4 - ASSATFAVMETQY
TRBJ1-5 TRBV19 - ASSMGLAAGYGQPQH
TRBJ1-3 TRBV19 - ASSHRAGLQRGGNTIY
TRBJ1-4 TRBV18 - ASSQSDGSNEKLF